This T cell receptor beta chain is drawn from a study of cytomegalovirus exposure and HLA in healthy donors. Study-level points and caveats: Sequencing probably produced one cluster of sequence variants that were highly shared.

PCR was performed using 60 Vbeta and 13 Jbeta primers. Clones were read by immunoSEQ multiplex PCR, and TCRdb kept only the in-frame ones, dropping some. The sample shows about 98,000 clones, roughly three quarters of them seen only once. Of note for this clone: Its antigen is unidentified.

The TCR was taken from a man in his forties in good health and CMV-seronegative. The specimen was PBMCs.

The CDR3 DNA is TGTGCCAGCAGTTCTGGACTAGCGGGGGACCAGTACTTC. Protein sequence: CASSSGLAGDQYF. The chain joins TRBV2 to TRBJ2-5, with 13 bases that match TRBD2. The V gene's germline CDR1 is SNHLY and CDR2 FYNNEI. Trimming cost V 5 bases and J 10 bases; bases outside gene matches: 4. CDR3 length equals 13 residues.